This TCR beta chain was sequenced for a study of Ad26.COV2.S vaccination and SARS-CoV-2 variants. TCRdb's table, derived via immunoSEQ multiplex PCR, lists solely in-frame clones and lacks some. The table lists around 320,000 clones, 87% of them singletons. Treatment defined: 19 received Ad26.COV2.S at low or high dose, single or two shots; roughly 5 received placebo; per-sample allocation not given. Sampling was performed 63 days after the first vaccine or placebo injection. The sample came from a Boston adult aged 18-55 years. The germline CDR1 and CDR2 sequences are GTSNPN and SVGIG (reference sequence). This CDR3 has 15 amino acids. The ends lost 5 bases at V and 5 bases at J; junction bases unmatched: 14.

The chain joins TRBV30 to TRBJ2-5; the match to TRBD1 covers 7 bases. The sequencing here drew on peripheral blood, taken in a trial of Ad26.COV2.S vaccine versus placebo. This TCR derives from a person between 18 and 60 years old who received the Ad26.COV2.S COVID-19 vaccine or a placebo. CDR3 bases: TGTGCCTGGGGACCCCATACAGGGGTGCGGGAGACCCAGTACTTC. Encoded protein: CAWGPHTGVRETQYF.